Below, 10 T cell receptor beta chains from the same sample are listed, as sequenced in a study of beta chain features in type 1 diabetes. The investigators reverse transcribed all of the isolated RNA, so they sequenced expressed TCRB transcripts. This table comes from immunoSEQ multiplex PCR, and its TCRdb copy is limited to in-frame clones, with some not included. This table holds 300,000 or so clones, 14% found once. Antigen specificity for these receptors is unknown. Study conclusions and caveats: All four CD4+ subsets from Type 1 diabetes patients carried moderately but significantly shorter TCRB CDR3s.

Sequences were obtained from naive CD4+ T cells from blood. The source of these receptors is a man younger than 40 with type 1 diabetes.

This clone was found a few times. V and J are TRBV18 and TRBJ2-7, with 9 bases that match TRBD1. Germline lookup yields CDR1 KGHSH and CDR2 LQKENI. The CDR3 sequence is 15 residues long. Trimming cost V 3 bases and J 3 bases; bases outside gene matches: 6. The CDR3 sequence: CASSPGTGKFYEQYF. CDR3 DNA sequence: TGTGCCAGCTCACCGGGGACAGGGAAATTCTACGAGCAGTACTTC.

The chain links TRBV18 to TRBJ2-7, with 7 bases fitting TRBD2. Unmatched junction bases numbered 1, after V lost 0 bases and J lost 5 bases. Per germline, CDR1 KGHSH and CDR2 LQKENI. This CDR3 has 13 residues. CDR3 amino acids: CASSPPGRDEQYF. CDR3 DNA: TGTGCCAGCTCACCACCAGGGAGGGACGAGCAGTACTTC.

This clone was observed a handful of times. The V gene is TRBV4-3, the J gene TRBJ1-1, with TRBD1 matching over 7 bases. This CDR3 comprises 16 residues. Germline loops: CDR1 LGHNA, CDR2 YSLEER. J lost 4 bases, V lost 4 bases, and 12 bases had no gene match. CDR3 sequence (DNA): TGCGCCAGCAGCCGCCTGAAGGGACAGATCGTCACTGAAGCTTTCTTT. Residues: CASSRLKGQIVTEAFF.

The chain joins TRBV29-1 to TRBJ2-1, with D maybe TRBD1 (6 bases). V gave up 5 bases and J gave up 4 bases, with 9 bases separating them. This CDR3 has 12 residues. Germline-derived CDR1 and CDR2 are SQVTM and ANQGSEA. CDR3 residues: CSVRTDYNEQFF. CDR3 DNA sequence: TGCAGCGTTCGGACAGATTACAATGAGCAGTTCTTC.

This clone was recorded a few times. J is TRBJ1-2 and V is TRBV2, with a tentative D call TRBD1 (5 bases). This CDR3 comprises 13 residues. The germline V and J ends were trimmed by 4 bases and 2 bases, with 8 bases remaining between them. Germline-derived CDR1 and CDR2 are SNHLY and FYNNEI. The CDR3 here is CASSGTTNYGYTF. As DNA, the CDR3 is TGTGCCAGCAGTGGGACAACGAACTATGGCTACACCTTC.

This clone was counted only a few times. The gene calls are TRBV6-6 and TRBJ2-7; 9 bases map to TRBD1. V shed 2 bases and J 2 bases; nucleotides not matched to a gene: 4. Germline values: CDR1 MNHNY, CDR2 SVGAGI (reference sequence). The CDR3 length is 15 residues. The CDR3 bases are TGTGCCAGCAGTTACACGGGACAGGGCGCCTACGAGCAGTACTTC. Its protein product is CASSYTGQGAYEQYF.

The gene calls are TRBV5-6 and TRBJ2-5; D ambiguous. Germline CDR1 reads SGHDT; CDR2 reads YYEEEE. The CDR3 is made up of 14 amino acids. Trimming removed 1 base from V and 5 bases from J, with 12 bases in between. The CDR3 sequence: CASSLKESRETQYF. CDR3 DNA sequence: TGTGCCAGCAGCTTGAAAGAGTCTCGGGAGACCCAGTACTTC.

This clone showed up just a few times. The V call is TRBV14, the J call TRBJ1-5; 7 bases align to TRBD1. Germline CDR1 SGHDN, CDR2 FVKESK. This CDR3 has 18 amino acids. V dropped 0 bases and J dropped 4; count of bases not matched to a gene: 12. Here the CDR3 DNA reads TGTGCCAGCAGCCAAGATATGATAGGCAGGGGGGAAAATCAGCCCCAGCATTTT. This encodes CASSQDMIGRGENQPQHF.

For the CDR3, the DNA is TGTGCCAGCAGTGGGACGCGGGCGGGCGAGCAGTACTTC. The encoded protein is CASSGTRAGEQYF. The chain employs TRBV2 and TRBJ2-7; D might be TRBD2 (5 bases). The CDR3 spans 13 residues. The germline V and J ends were trimmed by 4 bases and 6 bases, with 13 bases remaining between them. Germline V lookup: CDR1 SNHLY, CDR2 FYNNEI.

V usage is TRBV14 and J usage is TRBJ2-1; 7 bases line up with TRBD2. CDR3 length: 16 residues. CDR1 and CDR2 (germline): SGHDN, FVKESK. Trimming cost V 1 base and J 10 bases; bases outside gene matches: 13. This chain's CDR3 is CASSQVAGLVTTEQFF. DNA of the CDR3: TGTGCCAGCAGCCAAGTTGCTGGACTAGTGACCACGGAGCAGTTCTTC.